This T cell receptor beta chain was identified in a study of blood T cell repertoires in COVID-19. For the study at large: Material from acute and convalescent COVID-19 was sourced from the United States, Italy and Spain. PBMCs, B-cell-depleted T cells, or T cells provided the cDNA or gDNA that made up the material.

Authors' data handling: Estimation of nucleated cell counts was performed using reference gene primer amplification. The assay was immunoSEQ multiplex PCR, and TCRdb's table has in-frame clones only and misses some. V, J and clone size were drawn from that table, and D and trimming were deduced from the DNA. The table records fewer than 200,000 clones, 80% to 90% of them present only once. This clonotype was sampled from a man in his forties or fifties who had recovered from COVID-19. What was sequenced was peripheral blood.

The CDR3 DNA follows: TGTGCCAGCAGTCCAAACTACAATGAGCAGTTCTTC. It codes for CASSPNYNEQFF. The chain links TRBV28 to TRBJ2-1; D unresolved. Germline V lookup: CDR1 MDHEN, CDR2 SYDVKM. V lost 5 bases and J lost 3, with 5 bases in between. The CDR3 totals 12 residues.